This entry is about one T cell receptor (beta chain). This clone was counted a single time. Its antigen is still unknown. No qualities accompany the bases; no much larger clone lies one base away. The data stem from a study of blood T cell repertoires in COVID-19 (dated by TCRdb to the early 2020s). At the level of the whole study: Samples from collaborators originated in the United States, Italy and Spain and spanned both the acute and convalescent phases of COVID-19. The repertoires were released in a freely available public database intended as a resource for research on the immune response to SARS-CoV-2. Nearly every sample came with metadata listing a de-identified subject ID, COVID-19 status, age in years and sex. Where available, HLA class I and class II types were obtained from metadata supplied by the sample provider rather than from assay-based typing. The samples were drawn from the first 160 participants of the ongoing ImmuneRACE study and from 1,254 subjects provided by 6 global collaborators. The dataset comprised deeply sampled blood TCRbeta repertoires from subjects exposed to, actively infected with, or recovered from COVID-19. The material from the prospective study consisted of cDNA or gDNA derived from T cells, B-cell-depleted T cells, or PBMCs. Study-wide conclusions, independent of this receptor: Clinical and demographic metadata were provided uncurated, with the amount varying by source and participant.

TCRbeta CDR3 regions were amplified from genomic DNA by means of the immunoSEQ Assay, a bias-controlled multiplex PCR. Concerning the study's data processing: Within the assay, amplification of reference gene primers was used to estimate how many nucleated cells each sample contained. To quantify the absolute abundance of each unique TCRbeta CDR3 rearrangement, sequence reads were collapsed and filtered. For each sample, productive Simpson clonality was calculated as the square root of Simpson's diversity index over productive rearrangements. TCRdb limited this immuneACCESS table to in-frame rearrangements with V and J called. A share of clones is missing; checked studies link under half to unresolved V genes, and the rest is unexplained. From that table come the V and J calls and clone size; the DNA was used to work out D and trimming. This sample has about 220,000 clones in its table, and 65% to 90% of those were observed once. In total, the top ten clones hold approximately 2.4% of the sample.

At one collaborating source in Seattle, patients were enrolled during active infection and were followed longitudinally through the course of disease. Each collaborating institution followed its own protocols to collect whole blood in K2EDTA tubes. For TCRbeta analysis, collaborators shipped samples as frozen whole blood, isolated PBMCs, or DNA extracted from either of those sample types. This sequence was found in a woman in her 70s with COVID-19, enrolled during active disease. Sample: peripheral blood.

The CDR3 protein sequence reads: CASSLANQDLGGYTF. The DNA reads as follows: TGCGCCAGCAGCTTAGCAAATCAGGATCTTGGGGGCTACACCTTC. This chain is built from TRBV5-1 and TRBJ1-2, with no confident D gene call. According to the germline V gene, CDR1 reads SGHRS and CDR2 reads YFSETQ. Between the V and J ends, shortened by 2 bases and 8 bases respectively, the junction contains 19 bases. Reading from cysteine to phenylalanine, the CDR3 counts 15 amino acids. Just the 45-base CDR3 DNA is kept, in frame starting at base 1. The variable domain in full, with residues beyond the CDR3 obtained from the reference TRBV5-1 and TRBJ1-2 genes, is KAGVTQTPRYLIKTRGQQVTLSCSPISGHRSVSWYQQTPGQGLQFLFEYFSETQRNKGNFPGRFSGRQFSNSRSEMNVSTLELGDSALYLCASSLANQDLGGYTFGSGTRLTVV.